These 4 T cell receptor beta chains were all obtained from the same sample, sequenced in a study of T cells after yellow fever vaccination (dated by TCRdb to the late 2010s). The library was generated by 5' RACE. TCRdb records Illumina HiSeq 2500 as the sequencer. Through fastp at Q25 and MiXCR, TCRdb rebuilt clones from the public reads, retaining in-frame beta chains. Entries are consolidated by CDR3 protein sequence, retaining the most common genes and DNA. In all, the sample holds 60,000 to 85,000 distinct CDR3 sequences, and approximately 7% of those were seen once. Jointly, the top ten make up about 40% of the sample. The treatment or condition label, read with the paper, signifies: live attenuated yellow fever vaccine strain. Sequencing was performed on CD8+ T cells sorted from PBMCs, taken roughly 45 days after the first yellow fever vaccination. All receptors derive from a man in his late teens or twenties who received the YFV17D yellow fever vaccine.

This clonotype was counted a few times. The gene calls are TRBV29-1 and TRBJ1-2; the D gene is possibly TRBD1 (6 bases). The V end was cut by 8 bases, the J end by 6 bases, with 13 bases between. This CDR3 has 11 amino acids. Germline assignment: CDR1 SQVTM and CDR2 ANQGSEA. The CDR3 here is CSCQKGDGYTF. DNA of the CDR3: TGCAGCTGTCAGAAGGGGGATGGCTACACCTTC.

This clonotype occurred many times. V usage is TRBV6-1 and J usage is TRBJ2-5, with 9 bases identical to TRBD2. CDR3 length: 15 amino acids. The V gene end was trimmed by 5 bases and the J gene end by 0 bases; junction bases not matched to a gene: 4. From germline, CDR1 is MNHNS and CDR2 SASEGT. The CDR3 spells CASSLSGGNQETQYF. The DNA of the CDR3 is TGTGCCAGCAGTCTTAGCGGGGGAAACCAAGAGACCCAGTACTTC.

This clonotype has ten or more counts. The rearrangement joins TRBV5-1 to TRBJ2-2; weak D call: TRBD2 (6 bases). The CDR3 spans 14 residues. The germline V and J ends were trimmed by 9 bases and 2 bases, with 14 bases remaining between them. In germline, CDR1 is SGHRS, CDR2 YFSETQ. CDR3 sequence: CATAEGLNTGELFF. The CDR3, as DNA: TGCGCCACCGCGGAGGGTCTAAACACCGGGGAGCTGTTTTTT.

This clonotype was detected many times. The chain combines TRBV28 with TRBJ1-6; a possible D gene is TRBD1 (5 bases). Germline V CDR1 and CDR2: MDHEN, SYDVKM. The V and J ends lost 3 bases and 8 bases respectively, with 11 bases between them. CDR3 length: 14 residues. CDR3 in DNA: TGTGCCAGCAGTTTCTCCGGGGGGGATTCACCCCTCCACTTT. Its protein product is CASSFSGGDSPLHF.